The present T cell receptor beta chain was sequenced within a study of blood T cells in healthy people across ages. Findings of the study overall: The long-lived group displayed more naive CD4+ cells, plus higher diversity, than the aged donors did. A roughly linear age-dependent decrease characterized TCR beta diversity per million T cells.

Individuals who donated were healthy Caucasians from Russia aged about 6 to 100. This clonotype showed up many times. Its specificity is unknown. The germline gives CDR1 MNHNY, CDR2 SVGAGI (reference sequence). V trimming: 6 bases; J trimming: 5 bases; junction bases outside the gene matches: 12. The CDR3 length is 15 residues. PCR was performed a second time for roughly 7 to 12 cycles using a sample-barcoded 5' primer and a J-beta primer mix. Every sample gave at least 3 million paired-end reads containing CDR3. TCRdb analysed the 5' RACE reads with MiXCR anew, one entry per CDR3 protein. This table has hundreds of thousands of distinct CDR3 sequences, about 45% appearing once.

The chain couples TRBV6-6 to TRBJ1-2, with 7 bases aligning to TRBD1. The TCR was taken from a man at least 80 years old in good health. Sequenced sample: blood. In DNA form, the CDR3 reads TGTGCCAGCAGACTCGGACAGGACGATCTGTATGGCTACACCTTC. This codes for CASRLGQDDLYGYTF.